The 19 T cell receptor beta chains reported below all come from one sample, sequenced in a study of CD8 T cells in ankylosing spondylitis (dated by TCRdb to 2017 to 2019). The investigation overall reported the following: A TCR beta motif of several highly homologous amino acid variants appeared characteristic of blood from ankylosing spondylitis patients.

Their antigens remain unidentified. Library prep was done by 5' RACE. Instrument used: Illumina HiSeq 2500. Through fastp at Q25 and MiXCR, TCRdb rebuilt clones from the public reads, retaining in-frame beta chains. CDR3 protein sequences are deduplicated, and each keeps its most common genes and DNA. This sample lists roughly 450,000 distinct CDR3 sequences; about 25% were detected once. The top ten clonotypes cover about 0.9% of the sample. Input material: blood, either unsorted or a sorted T cell fraction (not recorded which). The receptors were sampled from a male donor with ankylosing spondylitis.

The rearrangement links TRBV15 to TRBJ2-2; 7 nucleotides line up with TRBD2. Germline assignment: CDR1 LNHNV and CDR2 YYDKDF (reference sequence). J gave up 5 bases and V 0 bases, and 6 bases lay outside the gene matches. CDR3 length: 16 amino acids. CDR3 amino acids: CATSRDSSGLTGELFF. DNA for the CDR3: TGTGCCACCAGCAGAGATTCTAGCGGCTTAACCGGGGAGCTGTTTTTT. The variable domain in full, with the rest retrieved from reference TRBV15 and TRBJ2-2, is DAMVIQNPRYQVTQFGKPVTLSCSQTLNHNVMYWYQQKSSQAPKLLFHYYDKDFNNEADTPDNFQSRRPNTSFCFLDIRSPGLGDTAMYLCATSRDSSGLTGELFFGEGSRLTVL.

The chain uses TRBV6-5 and TRBJ2-7; weak D call: TRBD1 (5 bases). V was trimmed by 2 bases and J by 2 bases, leaving 13 bases between them. The CDR3 is made up of 15 amino acids. The germline V gene encodes CDR1 MNHEY and CDR2 SVGAGI. The DNA of the CDR3 is TGTGCCAGCAGTTACGGGGCTGAGGCCACCTACGAGCAGTACGTC. Translation gives CASSYGAEATYEQYV.

The sample holds a few counts of this clonotype. This rearrangement joins TRBV7-8 to TRBJ1-5, with TRBD1 matching over 8 bases. Germline V lookup: CDR1 SGHVS, CDR2 FQNEAQ. The V gene end was trimmed by 5 bases and the J gene end by 11 bases; junction bases not matched to a gene: 8. The CDR3 is 13 residues long. The CDR3 is CASSTGQAGSQHF. CDR3 sequence (DNA): TGTGCCAGCAGCACGGGACAGGCCGGATCCCAGCATTTT.

The V call is TRBV20-1, the J call TRBJ2-2, with D unresolved. Deletions cut 4 bases from V and 5 bases from J, with 8 bases between. Germline V gene sequence: CDR1 DFQATT, CDR2 SNEGSKA (reference sequence). CDR3 size: 12 residues. The chain's CDR3 is CSATVETGELFF. DNA of the CDR3: TGCAGTGCTACCGTCGAGACCGGGGAGCTGTTTTTT.

This clonotype was seen at least ten times. The chain joins TRBV20-1 to TRBJ1-1; D perhaps matches TRBD1 (5 bases). The CDR3 loop spans 14 amino acids. CDR1 is DFQATT, CDR2 SNEGSKA, per germline (reference sequence). The V end lost 5 bases, the J end lost 0 bases, and 13 bases lay between the germline ends. The CDR3 DNA reads TGCAGTGCTTACACCGGGACGGTGAACACTGAAGCTTTCTTT. Translating it yields CSAYTGTVNTEAFF.

This clonotype was observed at least ten times. J is TRBJ2-5 and V is TRBV4-1; D may be TRBD2 (6 bases). Germline CDR1 is MGHRA and CDR2 is YSYEKL. This CDR3 is built from 15 residues. V was cut by 4 bases and J by 1 base, with 13 bases left in between. The CDR3 DNA reads as TGCGCCAGCAGCCTAGCTGGGACTCTCCAAGAGACCCAGTACTTC. Translated, it gives CASSLAGTLQETQYF.

CDR3 DNA: TGTGCCAGCAGAATCCAGAATTGGGGACAGGGAGGATACGAGCAGTACGTC. Amino acid sequence: CASRIQNWGQGGYEQYV. The genes are TRBV6-1 and TRBJ2-7, with 9 bases fitting TRBD1. The CDR3 length is 17 residues. CDR1 MNHNS and CDR2 SASEGT come from the germline V gene. With 6 bases clipped from V and 4 bases from J, the junction kept 16 bases outside the gene matches.

The sample holds a few counts of this clonotype. The junction departs from the called germline gene at one end, perhaps through a read error. The CDR3 loop is CASSLRDSSEQYF. The CDR3 bases are TGTGCCAGCAGCTTACGAGACTCCTCCGAGCAGTACTTC. The V gene is TRBV7-2, the J gene TRBJ2-7, with no clear D. CDR1 and CDR2 (germline): SGHTA, FQGNSA. The CDR3 has 13 residues.

This clonotype was seen more than once but under ten times. CDR3: CASSLSPATSDQPQHF. CDR3 DNA sequence: TGTGCCAGCAGCTTAAGTCCGGCCACGTCGGATCAGCCCCAGCATTTT. The chain carries TRBV11-2 and TRBJ1-5; D remains unclear. Germline CDR1 SGHAT, CDR2 FQNNGV. V lost 2 bases and J lost 5, with 16 bases in between. CDR3 length: 16 residues.

This clonotype showed up just a few times. The rearrangement joins TRBV7-8 to TRBJ1-1, with a possible D match to TRBD1 (5 bases). Trimming removed 8 bases at V and 0 bases at J, with 19 bases between. Germline V gene lookup returns CDR1 SGHVS and CDR2 FQNEAQ. The CDR3 is 16 amino acids. The CDR3 is CASRQGSAELNTEAFF. The DNA for the CDR3 is TGTGCCAGCCGCCAGGGCTCGGCAGAATTGAACACTGAAGCTTTCTTT.

This sequence joins TRBV10-2 and TRBJ2-2, with D maybe TRBD2 (5 bases). V was shortened by 1 base and J by 7 bases, with 13 bases between the two germline ends. This CDR3 is built from 15 residues. CDR1 and CDR2 (germline): WSHSY, SAAADI. The CDR3 DNA follows: TGCGCCAGCAGTGAGTTGCGGGTAGACAACGGGGAGCTGTTTTTT. Amino acid sequence: CASSELRVDNGELFF.

This clonotype has more than one count but fewer than ten. The V gene is TRBV12-3 or TRBV12-4, the J gene TRBJ2-1, with 12 positions matching TRBD1. Losses at the gene ends were 6 bases for V and 6 bases for J; bases not matched to a gene: 6. The CDR3 loop spans 15 amino acids. CDR3 region: CASSPGQGAPNEQFF. The CDR3 bases are TGTGCCAGCAGCCCGGGACAGGGGGCGCCCAATGAGCAGTTCTTC.

The gene calls are TRBV15 and TRBJ2-2; possibly TRBD2 for D (6 bases). CDR1 is LNHNV and CDR2 is YYDKDF in the germline V gene (reference sequence). V was pared by 3 bases and J by 7 bases, with 15 bases between. The CDR3 has 15 residues. CDR3: CATSSGTPSHGELFF. As DNA, the CDR3 is TGTGCCACCAGCAGCGGGACTCCCTCCCACGGGGAGCTGTTTTTT.

This clonotype has more than one count but fewer than ten. V gene TRBV2 combines with J gene TRBJ1-5; 10 bases align to TRBD1. This CDR3 is 13 amino acids long. Germline CDR1 SNHLY, CDR2 FYNNEI. J lost 5 bases, V lost 8 bases, and 3 bases had no gene match. CDR3 sequence reads: CASGTGDYQPQHF. The DNA for the CDR3 is TGTGCCAGCGGGACAGGGGATTATCAGCCCCAGCATTTT. Based on the CDR3 plus reference TRBV2 and TRBJ1-5, the full variable domain is EPEVTQTPSHQVTQMGQEVILRCVPISNHLYFYWYRQILGQKVEFLVSFYNNEISEKSEIFDDQFSVERPDGSNFTLKIRSTKLEDSAMYFCASGTGDYQPQHFGDGTRLSIL.

This clonotype was seen more than once but under ten times. The chain couples TRBV12-3 or TRBV12-4 to TRBJ2-3; TRBD1 matches 7 bases. V lost 3 bases and J lost 6; bases outside the gene matches: 9. This CDR3 comprises 15 residues. The CDR3 sequence: CASSFGDSRLDTQYF. CDR3 sequence (DNA): TGTGCCAGCAGTTTCGGGGACAGTAGATTGGATACGCAGTATTTT.

A few counts support this clonotype. The V call is TRBV5-1, the J call TRBJ2-6; 9 bases align to TRBD1. The CDR3 consists of 17 residues. In germline, CDR1 is SGHRS, CDR2 YFSETQ. Unmatched junction bases numbered 8, after V lost 5 bases and J lost 2 bases. CDR3 nucleotides: TGCGCCAGCAGATCCCCGGGACAGGGACCTGGGGCCAACGTCCTGACTTTC. It is translated as CASRSPGQGPGANVLTF.

The V call is TRBV5-1, the J call TRBJ1-2; D not certain. With 0 bases removed from V and 7 bases from J, the gap between germline ends came to 16 bases. In germline, CDR1 is SGHRS, CDR2 YFSETQ. The CDR3 runs 15 residues. For the CDR3, the DNA is TGCGCCAGCAGCTTGGAGGCGGCGCTTCGGAGTGGCTACACCTTC. This translates into CASSLEAALRSGYTF. The full variable domain, completed using reference TRBV5-1 and TRBJ1-2, is KAGVTQTPRYLIKTRGQQVTLSCSPISGHRSVSWYQQTPGQGLQFLFEYFSETQRNKGNFPGRFSGRQFSNSRSEMNVSTLELGDSALYLCASSLEAALRSGYTFGSGTRLTVV.

This clonotype occurred a few times. The rearrangement uses TRBV3-1 and TRBJ1-1, with no clear D. The CDR3 runs 13 residues. The ends were cut back, 1 base at V and 11 bases at J, with 14 bases in the middle. Germline V gives CDR1 LGHDT, CDR2 YNNKEL (reference sequence). This chain's CDR3 is CASSQGAGSEAFF. As DNA, the CDR3 is TGTGCCAGCAGCCAAGGGGCTGGTTCGGAGGCTTTCTTT.

The sample holds a few counts of this clonotype. This chain joins TRBV3-1 and TRBJ2-7; 12 nucleotides line up with TRBD2. The CDR3 extends over 14 amino acids. Unmatched junction bases numbered 7, after V lost 0 bases and J lost 13 bases. Per germline, CDR1 LGHDT and CDR2 YNNKEL (reference sequence). The CDR3 bases are TGTGCCAGCAGCCAAGAGTCGGCTAGCGGGAGGGCCTACTTC. Protein sequence: CASSQESASGRAYF.